This is a list of T cell receptor beta chains from one sample in a study of blood T cell repertoires in COVID-19. Assay: immunoSEQ multiplex PCR; the TCRdb copy retains only in-frame clones and omits some. The sample comprises about 170,000 clones, less than 80% of which are singletons, and around 20% rests with the top ten. The sequenced sample consisted of PBMCs or T cells enriched from blood (not recorded which). The receptors shown here come from a woman between 65 and 79 years old in a cohort exposed to, infected with or recovered from COVID-19 (not recorded which). The conserved cysteine and the conserved F or W are not part of the CDR3 here. Clone size is stated in some rows and not others, as once, few, many or a class when expanded.

cdr3_aa	v_call	clone_size	j_call
ASSRGTGDYEQY	TRBV18	.	TRBJ2-7
ASSRTGTGDYEQY	TRBV6-5	.	TRBJ2-7
ASSNGNTEAF	TRBV10-2	.	TRBJ1-1
ASSQGRLEAGGSHEQY	TRBV4-1	.	TRBJ2-7
AISESSGGVGGNQPQH	TRBV10-3	once	TRBJ1-5
ASSRTGGPSGANVLT	TRBV27	once	TRBJ2-6
ASRDKTYEQY	TRBV6-5	.	TRBJ2-7
ASSTPTGLGYEQY	TRBV28	once	TRBJ2-7
ASSGAANYGYT	TRBV11-1	.	TRBJ1-2
ASSLAGQEKLF	TRBV5-1	.	TRBJ1-4
ASKRHAGAALLETQY	TRBV19	once	TRBJ2-5
ASSLSGPKQY	TRBV7-2	.	TRBJ2-7
ASTMGLAGGDEQF	TRBV2	.	TRBJ2-1
ASSLQTGQAGTQY	TRBV7-3	once	TRBJ2-3
ASSRRQGTGELF	TRBV7-8	few	TRBJ2-2
ASSWDLYGYT	TRBV5-5	.	TRBJ1-2
ASSLSGQSQPQH	TRBV27	.	TRBJ1-5
ASSPREDTIY	TRBV18	.	TRBJ1-3
ASSLQPSVLQETQY	TRBV27	few	TRBJ2-5
ASSPGGSSYNEQF	TRBV18	few	TRBJ2-1